This TCR beta chain was identified during a study of T cells in Graves' hyperthyroidism and ophthalmopathy. Looked up from germline, CDR1 is SQVTM and CDR2 is ANQGSEA. Trimming took 1 base from V and 3 from J; bases not matched to a gene: 6. This CDR3 is built from 15 residues. The study, taken as a whole, reports: In blood, most of the thyroid clonotypes expanded above 0.001 were also present.

These patients, aged 18 to 65, had recently diagnosed hyperthyroidism lasting under 2 months. This clonotype was seen ten or more times. Its antigen remains unknown. The CDR3 regions of TCR beta were amplified from RNA transcripts. RT-PCR in the first round (using the HTBI primer set) targeted the TCR CDR3. From the multiplex PCR reads, TCRdb called clonotypes with MiXCR, one entry per CDR3 protein. This table has a few hundred thousand distinct CDR3 sequences, approximately 14% appearing once. The chain is built from TRBV29-1 and TRBJ2-1; 7 bases match TRBD2. Sequencing input: blood. This clonotype originated in a woman aged 40 to 50 with Graves' hyperthyroidism. CDR3 sequence (DNA): TGCAGCGTTGAAGGTACCGGGACTAACTACAATGAGCAGTTCTTC. Translation gives CSVEGTGTNYNEQFF.